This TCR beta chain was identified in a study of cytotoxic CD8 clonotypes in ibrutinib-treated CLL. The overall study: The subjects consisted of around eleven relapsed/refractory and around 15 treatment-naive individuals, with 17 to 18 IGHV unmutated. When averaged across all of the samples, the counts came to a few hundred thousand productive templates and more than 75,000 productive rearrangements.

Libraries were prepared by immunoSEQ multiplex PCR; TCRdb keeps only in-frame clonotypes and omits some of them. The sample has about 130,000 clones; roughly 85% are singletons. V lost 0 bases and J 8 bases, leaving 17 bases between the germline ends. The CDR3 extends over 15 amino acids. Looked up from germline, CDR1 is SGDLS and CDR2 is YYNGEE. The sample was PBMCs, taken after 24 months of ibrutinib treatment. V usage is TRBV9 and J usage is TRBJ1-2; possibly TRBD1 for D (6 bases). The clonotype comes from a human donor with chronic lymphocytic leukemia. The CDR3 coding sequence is TGTGCCAGCAGCGTAGGGGACACCTACGGCCAGGGCTACACCTTC. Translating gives CASSVGDTYGQGYTF.